Presented here are 21 T cell receptor beta chains from one specimen sequenced in a study of blood T cell repertoires in COVID-19 (dated by TCRdb to about 2020). The library came from the immunoSEQ multiplex PCR assay. This is the immuneACCESS table as TCRdb keeps it, with only in-frame sequences that have V and J called. A part of the clones is gone; compared with another copy, unresolved V genes explain less than half, and the rest is unexplained. In this sample the table shows 60,000 or so clones, roughly 80% of which occur a single time. Clones ranked in the top ten supply 25% of the sample. The sequenced material came from peripheral blood. All receptors derive from a human donor in a cohort sampled during active COVID-19.

The rearrangement uses TRBV2 and TRBJ1-5; 10 bases are shared with TRBD1. V was pared by 4 bases and J by 5 bases, with 2 bases of the junction left unmatched. CDR3 length: 14 residues. Germline values: CDR1 SNHLY, CDR2 FYNNEI. The CDR3 loop reads CASSGQGADQPQHF. The CDR3 DNA sequence: TGTGCCAGCAGTGGACAGGGGGCAGATCAGCCCCAGCATTTT.

The rearrangement joins TRBV15 to TRBJ2-7; TRBD2 matches at 7 bases. Looked up from germline, CDR1 is LNHNV and CDR2 is YYDKDF (reference sequence). J lost 5 bases, V lost 0 bases, and 4 bases had no gene match. The CDR3 sequence is 14 residues long. The CDR3 sequence is CATSREWTRDEQYF. The CDR3 DNA reads as TGTGCCACCAGCAGAGAATGGACTAGGGACGAGCAGTACTTC.

The chain recombines TRBV20-1 with TRBJ2-7; 13 positions match TRBD2. CDR1 is DFQATT and CDR2 is SNEGSKA in the germline V gene (reference sequence). Unmatched junction bases numbered 4, after V lost 3 bases and J lost 2 bases. The CDR3 covers 15 residues. CDR3 residues: CSASSGLAGTYEQYF. CDR3 DNA: TGCAGTGCTAGTTCGGGACTAGCGGGAACCTACGAGCAGTACTTC.

The J gene is TRBJ2-7, the V gene TRBV18, with 9 bases identical to TRBD1. The length of the CDR3 is 14 residues. J lost 2 bases, V lost 3 bases, and 2 bases had no gene match. Germline loops: CDR1 KGHSH, CDR2 LQKENI. CDR3: CASSPGTGPYEQYF. CDR3 sequence (DNA): TGTGCCAGCTCACCCGGGACAGGGCCCTACGAGCAGTACTTC.

This clone has a handful of counts. The V and J genes are TRBV5-5 and TRBJ2-3; D gene uncertain. Germline-derived CDR1 and CDR2 are SGHKS and YYEKEE (reference sequence). V lost 0 bases, J lost 2 bases, and 13 bases lay in between. The CDR3 loop spans 16 amino acids. CDR3 loop: CASSLVSFYLTDTQYF. The CDR3 DNA follows: TGTGCCAGCAGCTTGGTCAGTTTTTACCTCACAGATACGCAGTATTTT.

The chain links TRBV6-5 to TRBJ1-5, with D maybe TRBD1 (5 bases). Per germline, CDR1 MNHEY and CDR2 SVGAGI. CDR3 length: 14 residues. Trimming stripped 10 bases from V and 1 base from J, with 14 bases between. CDR3 protein: CATRESASNQPQHF. The CDR3 bases are TGTGCCACCAGGGAGTCCGCAAGCAATCAGCCCCAGCATTTT.

The V and J genes are TRBV7-9 and TRBJ1-1, with D uncertain. Per germline, CDR1 SEHNR and CDR2 FQNEAQ (reference sequence). The CDR3 sequence is 13 residues long. The V and J ends lost 5 bases and 5 bases respectively, with 12 bases between them. In DNA form, the CDR3 reads TGTGCCAGCAGCCACCCCGGGGAAACTGAAGCTTTCTTT. Residues: CASSHPGETEAFF.

This chain links TRBV27 with TRBJ1-1; D perhaps matches TRBD1 (5 bases). Germline CDR1 and CDR2: MNHEY and SMNVEV (reference sequence). Between the trimmed V and J ends, which lost 3 bases and 10 bases, there was a span of 21 bases. This CDR3 has 15 residues. CDR3 loop: CASSLTDRPGSGAFF. The CDR3 coding sequence is TGTGCCAGCAGTTTGACCGACAGACCGGGCTCTGGAGCTTTCTTT.

The rearrangement uses TRBV9 and TRBJ1-1, with D unclear. CDR3 length: 17 amino acids. V lost 0 bases to trimming and J lost 1 base, with 16 bases between them. Germline CDR1 and CDR2: SGDLS and YYNGEE. The CDR3 here is CASSVGRGVSRNTEAFF. The CDR3 coding sequence is TGTGCCAGCAGCGTAGGACGAGGAGTCAGCCGGAACACTGAAGCTTTCTTT.

V usage is TRBV15 and J usage is TRBJ2-2, with a possible D match to TRBD2 (6 bases). CDR1 LNHNV and CDR2 YYDKDF come from the germline V gene (reference sequence). The CDR3 spans 14 residues. V was trimmed by 0 bases and J by 6 bases, leaving 8 bases between them. Here the CDR3 reads CATSREGLPGELFF. CDR3 nucleotides: TGTGCCACCAGCAGAGAGGGACTCCCCGGGGAGCTGTTTTTT. Supplemented by reference TRBV15 and TRBJ2-2, the full variable domain reads DAMVIQNPRYQVTQFGKPVTLSCSQTLNHNVMYWYQQKSSQAPKLLFHYYDKDFNNEADTPDNFQSRRPNTSFCFLDIRSPGLGDTAMYLCATSREGLPGELFFGEGSRLTVL.

This clone was seen a single time. The chain has TRBV6-2 or TRBV6-3 and TRBJ2-3, with TRBD2 as a possible D gene (6 bases). The V gene's germline CDR1 is MNHEY and CDR2 SVGEGT. Trimming removed 4 bases at V and 0 bases at J, with 11 bases between. The CDR3 spans 15 residues. In DNA form, the CDR3 reads TGTGCCAGCAGTTGGGCGGGGCTAAGCACAGATACGCAGTATTTT. It translates to CASSWAGLSTDTQYF.

With regard to this clone: Other DNA sequences of this sample code for an identical CDR3. The chain links TRBV7-2 to TRBJ1-4, with 8 bases lining up with TRBD1. J was trimmed by 4 bases and V by 5 bases; bases with no gene match: 3. This CDR3 spans 14 amino acids. Germline CDR1 SGHTA, CDR2 FQGNSA. The CDR3 here is CASSATGVNEKLFF. Written as DNA, the CDR3 is TGTGCCAGCAGCGCGACAGGGGTTAATGAAAAACTGTTTTTT. Variable domain in full (rest from reference TRBV7-2 and TRBJ1-4): GAGVSQSPSNKVTEKGKDVELRCDPISGHTALYWYRQSLGQGLEFLIYFQGNSAPDKSGLPSDRFSAERTGGSVSTLTIQRTQQEDSAVYLCASSATGVNEKLFFGSGTQLSVL.

The rearrangement uses TRBV6-2 or TRBV6-3 and TRBJ2-1, with TRBD2 identical over 11 bases. V shed 2 bases and J 8 bases; nucleotides not matched to a gene: 8. Germline lookup yields CDR1 MNHEY and CDR2 SVGEGT. This CDR3 is built from 16 residues. The CDR3 nucleotides are TGTGCCAGCAGTTACCCCCTTACTAGCGGGAGATATGAGCAGTTCTTC. Translated: CASSYPLTSGRYEQFF.

The CDR3 is CASNLSPREEQYF. The DNA for the CDR3 is TGTGCCAGCAACCTGAGTCCGCGAGAGGAGCAGTACTTC. This rearrangement joins TRBV11-3 to TRBJ2-7, with D unresolved. The CDR3 runs 13 residues. Germline V lookup: CDR1 SGHNT, CDR2 YENEEA. Trimming stripped 7 bases from V and 7 bases from J, with 17 bases between.

The rearrangement joins TRBV3-1 (or the pseudogene TRBV3-2) to TRBJ1-4; possibly TRBD1 for D (6 bases). Germline V gene data show CDR1 as LGHDT and CDR2 as YNNKEL (reference sequence). Trimming took off 4 bases at V and 8 bases at J, with 20 bases between the two ends. The CDR3 is made up of 16 amino acids. This chain's CDR3 is CASSPRTSGAREKLFF. CDR3 in DNA: TGTGCCAGCAGCCCCCGAACCTCAGGGGCAAGGGAAAAACTGTTTTTT.

CDR3 amino acids: CASQGATGELFF. CDR3 DNA: TGTGCCAGCCAGGGGGCCACCGGGGAGCTGTTTTTT. The chain couples TRBV6-5 to TRBJ2-2, with 8 bases matching TRBD1. The junction had 0 bases not matched to a gene; V was cut back by 8 bases and J by 4 bases. The germline V gene has CDR1 MNHEY and CDR2 SVGAGI. The CDR3 has 12 amino acids.

V and J are TRBV19 and TRBJ2-5; 10 bases fit TRBD2. The CDR3 is 15 amino acids. Germline V gene lookup returns CDR1 LNHDA and CDR2 SQIVND (reference sequence). J gave up 4 bases and V 5 bases, and 7 bases lay outside the gene matches. The CDR3 sequence is CASSLLAGDLETQYF. CDR3 bases: TGTGCCAGTAGTCTTCTAGCGGGAGATTTAGAGACCCAGTACTTC.

V gene TRBV15 combines with J gene TRBJ2-2, with a possible D match to TRBD1 (6 bases). Germline assignment: CDR1 LNHNV and CDR2 YYDKDF (reference sequence). This CDR3 comprises 14 residues. V gave up 6 bases and J gave up 6 bases, with 14 bases separating them. The CDR3 protein is CATRTNRVAGELFF. The CDR3 DNA sequence: TGTGCCACCAGGACGAACAGGGTGGCCGGGGAGCTGTTTTTT.

The V call is TRBV11-2, the J call TRBJ2-1; 8 nucleotides match TRBD2. The CDR3 consists of 16 residues. V trimming: 3 bases; J trimming: 0 bases; junction bases outside the gene matches: 4. The germline gives CDR1 SGHAT, CDR2 FQNNGV. CDR3 sequence: CASSFLSGSSYNEQFF. The CDR3 coding sequence is TGTGCCAGCAGCTTCTTAAGCGGGAGCTCCTACAATGAGCAGTTCTTC.

The chain carries TRBV4-1 and TRBJ2-7; 8 bases are shared with TRBD2. Germline CDR1 and CDR2: MGHRA and YSYEKL. The CDR3 length is 16 residues. The V gene end was trimmed by 3 bases and the J gene end by 3 bases; junction bases not matched to a gene: 10. The chain's CDR3 is CASSHRGGSDGYEQYF. CDR3 in DNA: TGCGCCAGCAGCCATCGCGGGGGGAGTGACGGCTACGAGCAGTACTTC.

This clone was seen more than once but under ten times. The CDR3 is CASSQSFSPKEAFF. In nucleotides, the CDR3 is TGTGCCAGCAGCCAAAGTTTTTCACCTAAGGAAGCTTTCTTT. The chain uses TRBV3-1 (or the pseudogene TRBV3-2) and TRBJ1-1, with D unresolved. V was clipped by 2 bases and J by 8 bases, with 15 bases between them. Germline V gene sequence: CDR1 LGHDT, CDR2 YNNKEL (reference sequence). The CDR3 spans 14 residues.